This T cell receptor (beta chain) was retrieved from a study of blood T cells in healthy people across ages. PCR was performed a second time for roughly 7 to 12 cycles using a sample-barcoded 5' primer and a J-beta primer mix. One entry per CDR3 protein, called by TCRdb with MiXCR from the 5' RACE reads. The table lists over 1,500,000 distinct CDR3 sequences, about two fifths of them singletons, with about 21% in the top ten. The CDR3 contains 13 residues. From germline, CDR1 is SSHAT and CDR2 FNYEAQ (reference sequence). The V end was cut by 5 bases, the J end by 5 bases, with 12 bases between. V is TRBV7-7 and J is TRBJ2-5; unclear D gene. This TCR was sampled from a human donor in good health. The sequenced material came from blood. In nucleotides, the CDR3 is TGTGCCAGCAGCCACTTAGGCCCGGAGACCCAGTACTTC. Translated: CASSHLGPETQYF.